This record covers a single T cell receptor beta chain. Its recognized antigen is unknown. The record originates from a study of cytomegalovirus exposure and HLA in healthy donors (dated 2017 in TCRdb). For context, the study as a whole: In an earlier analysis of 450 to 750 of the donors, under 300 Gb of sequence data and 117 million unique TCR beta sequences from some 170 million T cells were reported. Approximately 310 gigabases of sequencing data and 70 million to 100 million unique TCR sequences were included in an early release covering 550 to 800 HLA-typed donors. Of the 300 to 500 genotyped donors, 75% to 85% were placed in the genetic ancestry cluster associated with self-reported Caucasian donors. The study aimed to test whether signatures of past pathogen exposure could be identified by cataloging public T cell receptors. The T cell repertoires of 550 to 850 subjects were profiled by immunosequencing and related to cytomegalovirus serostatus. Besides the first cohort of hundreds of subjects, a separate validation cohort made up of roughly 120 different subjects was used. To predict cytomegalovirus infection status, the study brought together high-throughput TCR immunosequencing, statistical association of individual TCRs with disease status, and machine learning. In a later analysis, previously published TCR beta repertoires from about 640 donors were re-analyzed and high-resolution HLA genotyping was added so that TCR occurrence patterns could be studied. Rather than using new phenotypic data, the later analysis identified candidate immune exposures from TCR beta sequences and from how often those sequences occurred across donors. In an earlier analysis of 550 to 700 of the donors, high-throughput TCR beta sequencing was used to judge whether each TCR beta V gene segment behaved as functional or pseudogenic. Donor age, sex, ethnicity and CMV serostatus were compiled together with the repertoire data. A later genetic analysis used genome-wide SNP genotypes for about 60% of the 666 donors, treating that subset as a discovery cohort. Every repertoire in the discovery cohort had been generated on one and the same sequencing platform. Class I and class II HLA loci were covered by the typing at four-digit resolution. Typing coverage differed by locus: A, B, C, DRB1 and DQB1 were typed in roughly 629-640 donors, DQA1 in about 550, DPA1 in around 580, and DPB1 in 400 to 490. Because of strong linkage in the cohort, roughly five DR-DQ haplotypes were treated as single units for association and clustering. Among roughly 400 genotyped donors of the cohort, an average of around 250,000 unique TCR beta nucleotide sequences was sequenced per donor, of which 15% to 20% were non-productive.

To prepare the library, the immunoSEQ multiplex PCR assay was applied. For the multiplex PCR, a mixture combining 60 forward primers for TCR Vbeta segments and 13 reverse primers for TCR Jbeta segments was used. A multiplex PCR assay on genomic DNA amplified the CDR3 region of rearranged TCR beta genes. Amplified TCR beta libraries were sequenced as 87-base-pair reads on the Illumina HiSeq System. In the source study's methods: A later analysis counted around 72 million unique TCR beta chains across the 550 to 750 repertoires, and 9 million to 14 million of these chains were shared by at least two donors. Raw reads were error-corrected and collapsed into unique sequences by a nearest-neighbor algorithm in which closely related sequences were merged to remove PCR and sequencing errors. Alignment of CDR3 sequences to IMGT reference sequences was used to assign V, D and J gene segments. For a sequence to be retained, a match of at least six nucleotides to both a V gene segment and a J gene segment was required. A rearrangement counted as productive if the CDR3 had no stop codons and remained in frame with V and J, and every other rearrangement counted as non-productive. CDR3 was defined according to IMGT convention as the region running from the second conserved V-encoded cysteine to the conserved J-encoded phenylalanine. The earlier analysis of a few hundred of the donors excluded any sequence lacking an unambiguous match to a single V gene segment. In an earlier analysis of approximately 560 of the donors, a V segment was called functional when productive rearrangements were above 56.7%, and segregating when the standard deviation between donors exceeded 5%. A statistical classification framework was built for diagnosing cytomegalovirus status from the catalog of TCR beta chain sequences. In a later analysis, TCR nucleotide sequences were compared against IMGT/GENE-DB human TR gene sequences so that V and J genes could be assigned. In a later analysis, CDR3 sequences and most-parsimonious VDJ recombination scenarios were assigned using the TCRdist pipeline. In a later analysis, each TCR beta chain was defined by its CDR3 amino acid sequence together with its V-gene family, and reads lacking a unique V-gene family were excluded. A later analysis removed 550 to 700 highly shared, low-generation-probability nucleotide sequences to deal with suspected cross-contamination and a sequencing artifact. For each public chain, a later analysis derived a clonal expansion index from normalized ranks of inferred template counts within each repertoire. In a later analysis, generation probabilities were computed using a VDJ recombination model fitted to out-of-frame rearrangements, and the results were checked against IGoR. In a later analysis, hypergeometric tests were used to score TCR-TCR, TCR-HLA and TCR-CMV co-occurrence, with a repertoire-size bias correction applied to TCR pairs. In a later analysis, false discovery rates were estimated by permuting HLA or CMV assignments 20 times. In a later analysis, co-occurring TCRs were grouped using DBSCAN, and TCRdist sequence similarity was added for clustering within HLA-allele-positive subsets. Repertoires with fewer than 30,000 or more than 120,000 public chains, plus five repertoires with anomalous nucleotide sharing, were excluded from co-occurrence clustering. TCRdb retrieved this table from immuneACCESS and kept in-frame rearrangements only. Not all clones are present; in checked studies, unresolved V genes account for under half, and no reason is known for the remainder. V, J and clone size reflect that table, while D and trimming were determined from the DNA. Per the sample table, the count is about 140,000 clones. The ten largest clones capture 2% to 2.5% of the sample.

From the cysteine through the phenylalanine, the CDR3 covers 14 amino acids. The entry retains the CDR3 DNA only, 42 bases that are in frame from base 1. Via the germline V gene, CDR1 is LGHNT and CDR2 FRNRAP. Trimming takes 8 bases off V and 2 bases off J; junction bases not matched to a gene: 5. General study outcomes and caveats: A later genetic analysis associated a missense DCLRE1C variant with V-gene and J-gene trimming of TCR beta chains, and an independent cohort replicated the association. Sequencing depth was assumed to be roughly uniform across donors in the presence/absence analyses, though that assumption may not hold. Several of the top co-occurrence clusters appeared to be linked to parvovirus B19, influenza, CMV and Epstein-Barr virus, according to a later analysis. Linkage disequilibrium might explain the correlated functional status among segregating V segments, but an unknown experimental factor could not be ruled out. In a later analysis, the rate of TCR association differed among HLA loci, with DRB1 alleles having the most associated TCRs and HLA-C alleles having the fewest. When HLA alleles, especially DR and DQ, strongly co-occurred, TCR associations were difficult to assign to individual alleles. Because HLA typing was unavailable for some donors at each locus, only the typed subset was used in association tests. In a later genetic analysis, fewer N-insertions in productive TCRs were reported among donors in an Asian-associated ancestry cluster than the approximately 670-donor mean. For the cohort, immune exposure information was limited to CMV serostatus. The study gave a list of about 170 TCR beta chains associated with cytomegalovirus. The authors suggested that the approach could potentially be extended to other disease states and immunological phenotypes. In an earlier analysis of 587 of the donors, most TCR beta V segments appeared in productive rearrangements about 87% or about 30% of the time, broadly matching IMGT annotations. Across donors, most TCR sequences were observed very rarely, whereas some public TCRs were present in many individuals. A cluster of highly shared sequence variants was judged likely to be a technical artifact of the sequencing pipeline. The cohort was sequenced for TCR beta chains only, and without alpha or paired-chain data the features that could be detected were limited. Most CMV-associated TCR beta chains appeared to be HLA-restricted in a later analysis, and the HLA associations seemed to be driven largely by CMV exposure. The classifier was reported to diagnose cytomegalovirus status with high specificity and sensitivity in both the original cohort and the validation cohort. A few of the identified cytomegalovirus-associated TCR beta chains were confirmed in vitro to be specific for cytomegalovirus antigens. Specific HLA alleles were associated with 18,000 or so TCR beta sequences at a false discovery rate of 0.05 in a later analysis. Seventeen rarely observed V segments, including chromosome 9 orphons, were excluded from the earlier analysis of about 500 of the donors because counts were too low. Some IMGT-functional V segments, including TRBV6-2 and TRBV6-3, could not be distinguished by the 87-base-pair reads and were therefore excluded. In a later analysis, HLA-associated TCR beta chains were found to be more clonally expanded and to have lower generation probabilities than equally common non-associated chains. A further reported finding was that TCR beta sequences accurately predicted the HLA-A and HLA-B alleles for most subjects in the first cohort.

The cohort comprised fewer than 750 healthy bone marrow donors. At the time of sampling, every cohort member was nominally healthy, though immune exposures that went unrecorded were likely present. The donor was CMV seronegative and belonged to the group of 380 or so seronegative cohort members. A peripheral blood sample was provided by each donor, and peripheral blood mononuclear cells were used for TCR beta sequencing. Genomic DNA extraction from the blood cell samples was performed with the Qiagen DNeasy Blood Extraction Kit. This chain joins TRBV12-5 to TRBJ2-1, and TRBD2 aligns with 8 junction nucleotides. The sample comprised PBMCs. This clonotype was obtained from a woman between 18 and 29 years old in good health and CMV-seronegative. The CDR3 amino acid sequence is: CASRAGGTYNEQFF. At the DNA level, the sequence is TGTGCTAGTAGGGCGGGAGGAACCTACAATGAGCAGTTCTTC.